This is a list of T cell receptor beta chains from one sample in a study of CD8+CD57+ T cells in acquired aplastic anemia. TCRdb independently ran MiXCR on the reads; one entry per CDR3 protein. This sample yields about 420,000 distinct CDR3 sequences, of which 65% to 80% are seen a single time; 4% belongs to the top ten. Specimen: sorted CD4+, CD8+, or CD8+CD57+ T cells (not recorded which) from PBMCs. These receptors were collected from a human donor in good health, serving as a control. CDR3s include the opening cysteine and the closing phenylalanine or tryptophan. The order of the fields is V gene, J gene, CDR3 protein.

V: TRBV15; J: TRBJ1-1; CDR3: CATSSIGKTEAFF
V: TRBV2; J: TRBJ2-2; CDR3: CASRLQSGGAGELFF
V: TRBV5-1; J: TRBJ1-5; CDR3: CASSLALDTNQPQHF
V: TRBV29-1; J: TRBJ1-5; CDR3: CTSSDRGNQPQHF
V: TRBV9; J: TRBJ1-6; CDR3: CASSVNPTRDNSPLHF
V: TRBV30; J: TRBJ1-4; CDR3: CAWSPTGHLNEKLFF
V: TRBV6-6; J: TRBJ1-1; CDR3: CASTVAADTEAFF
V: TRBV12-3/TRBV12-4; J: TRBJ2-7; CDR3: CASSLQGTSYEQYF
V: TRBV4-3; J: TRBJ2-6; CDR3: CASSPGLRASGANVLTF
V: TRBV20-1; J: TRBJ1-5; CDR3: CSAREGEGAYQPQHF
V: TRBV10-3; J: TRBJ1-2; CDR3: CAIIQSRGAHGYTF
V: TRBV9; J: TRBJ2-1; CDR3: CASSEAGEYSTLRFF
V: TRBV3-1; J: TRBJ1-2; CDR3: CASSYPGGGYTF
V: TRBV7-2; J: TRBJ2-3; CDR3: CASSSRLAAPTETQYF
V: TRBV5-4; J: TRBJ1-2; CDR3: CASSPAGPELAGYTF
V: TRBV9; J: TRBJ2-7; CDR3: CASSVSSSGGSYEQYF
V: TRBV12-3/TRBV12-4; J: TRBJ1-1; CDR3: CASSRQGYDTEAFF
V: TRBV7-2; J: TRBJ2-3; CDR3: CASSLIWDTQYF
V: TRBV12-3/TRBV12-4; J: TRBJ1-1; CDR3: CASSRTGGVNTEAFF
V: TRBV30; J: TRBJ1-6; CDR3: CAWRSGFGSPLHF
V: TRBV7-2; J: TRBJ2-5; CDR3: CASSLSLRGGTGLAGGHETQYF
V: TRBV7-2; J: TRBJ1-6; CDR3: CASSCNSPLHF